This paragraph covers one T cell receptor (beta chain) sequence. Its antigen remains unidentified. The record has no base qualities; no much larger clone is one base away. Profiling of TCR beta VDJ combinations and CDR3 sequences used genomic DNA as the template. An Illumina HiSeq 2000 was the platform used for TCR repertoire sequencing. The paper's processing steps were these. TRBV/TRBJ rearrangement plots, CDR3 size and DJ length profiles, and Simpson's diversity index were used to assess repertoires. The most abundant DNA sequence in the deep sequencing data was taken as the immunodominant clone. CDR3 amino acid sequences were screened for sharing across subjects and compared with published repertoires and the VDJdb database. In TCRdb, the public reads were trimmed at Q25 with fastp and aligned with MiXCR, with productive beta chains retained. Duplicate CDR3 protein sequences are folded into a single record with the most common DNA and genes. The V and J calls here are based on TCRdb, not the publication. This sample is represented by roughly 180,000 distinct CDR3 sequences; 64% of them were singletons. Jointly, the top ten make up more than 45% of the sample.

The data were taken from a study of CD8+CD57+ T cells in acquired aplastic anemia (dated by TCRdb to between 2018 and 2020). With regard to the full study: DNA extracted from sorted CD4+ and CD8+ cells had a mean of around 3 ug, with a range of about 0.19 to 30 ug. Overall study outcomes, separate from this receptor: No significant difference in CD8+ Simpson's diversity was found between patients and healthy controls (P=0.060). Roughly 30 CD8+ CDR3 sequences were found to be shared between patients and controls, but these sequences appeared to be highly expressed in patients and within the immunodominant clones of the patients.

TCR repertoires of sorted CD4+ and CD8+ blood T cells from severe aplastic anemia patients and healthy subjects were deep-sequenced in the study. Ficoll-Paque density gradient centrifugation was used to isolate peripheral blood mononuclear cells. Before DNA was extracted, CD4+ and CD8+ T cells were sorted using either FACS or magnetic beads. The CDR3 contains 15 residues, cysteine and phenylalanine counted. Only the CDR3 DNA stays, 45 bases, in frame from base 1. Trimming at the junction amounts to 5 bases on V and 5 bases on J, and the germline ends lie 17 bases apart. The germline V gene (reference sequence) gives CDR1 as SEHNR and CDR2 as FQNEAQ.

Sequencing was carried out using sorted CD4+, CD8+, or CD8+CD57+ T cells (not recorded which) from PBMCs. The chain is assembled from TRBV7-9 and TRBJ2-3; the D gene is perhaps TRBD1 or TRBD2, as each covers 5 bases. This clonotype was obtained from a human donor with severe aplastic anemia or a healthy control (not recorded which). The DNA sequence reads TGTGCCAGCAGCACCTATGGGGGTGTGGAAGATACGCAGTATTTT. Its amino acids are CASSTYGGVEDTQYF.